This record looks at one T cell receptor (beta chain) sequence and its context. Its antigen is not identified. MiXCR, run by TCRdb on the reads, gives a single entry per CDR3 protein. The table has about half a million distinct CDR3 sequences, around a third seen once. The data originate from a study of T cell repertoires in cytomegalovirus infection. At the level of the study: CMV infection together with matching HLA type was indicated by public TCR beta signatures.

From germline, CDR1 is SGHVS and CDR2 FQNEAQ. CDR3 length: 14 residues. Trimming shortened V by 1 base and J by 2 bases, and 8 bases separated the two germline ends. General study results and limits: In two of eight donors, the top clonotype was HLA-C-restricted CMV-specific. People with CMV and the relevant HLA were identified by cumulative public TCR beta family frequency.

This sequence was found in a human donor in good health (CMV status not recorded). Some clones in this sample may be carry-over from other donors' samples. The chain uses TRBV7-8 and TRBJ2-5, with TRBD1 as a possible D gene (5 bases). The input for sequencing was cultured PBMCs, taken from culture after CMV antigen stimulation. CDR3 sequence: CASSLGGQQETQYF. CDR3 nucleotide sequence: TGTGCCAGCAGCTTAGGTGGACAACAAGAGACCCAGTACTTC.